The entry below gives a single T cell receptor beta chain sequence along with its context. This specimen comes from a study of blood T cell repertoires in COVID-19. Study as a whole: Material from acute and convalescent COVID-19 was sourced from the United States, Italy and Spain. Nucleic acid was either cDNA or gDNA, and it came from T cells, B-cell-depleted T cells, or PBMCs.

The germline gives CDR1 SEHNR, CDR2 FQNEAQ (reference sequence). The CDR3 consists of 16 residues. Trimming removed 0 bases from V and 7 bases from J; junction bases left unmatched: 9. In the original workflow: Scientists estimated how many nucleated cells there were by amplifying reference gene primers. The table came from immunoSEQ multiplex PCR; TCRdb's copy has only in-frame clones and leaves some out. V, J and clone size reflect that table, while D and trimming were determined from the DNA. The repertoire consists of roughly 39,000 clones, with over 75% occurring once and the leading ten covering 7.5% to 10%.

The clonotype comes from a woman in her sixties or seventies with acute or convalescent COVID-19. The chain couples TRBV7-9 to TRBJ1-2; TRBD1 aligns across 9 bases. What was sequenced was peripheral blood. CDR3 coding DNA: TGTGCCAGCAGCTTAGCCTCGGGACAGGGAGCTTTTGGCTACACCTTC. Its translation is CASSLASGQGAFGYTF.